This TCR beta chain was profiled in a study of vaccination and CD4 T cells after COVID-19. Note on this clonotype: Its antigen is still unknown.

The Oncomine TCR Beta short-read assay was what sequenced the DNA obtained from cultured CD4+ T cells. MiXCR, run by TCRdb on the PCR reads, gives a single entry per CDR3 protein. The sample holds about 26,000 distinct CDR3 sequences; less than 45% are singletons and the top ten take roughly 5%. The sample's time point: late sampling 161 to 241 days after vaccination in a few convalescent patients. Documented treatment: approximately 9-day PBMC culture with coronavirus spike peptide pools or control peptides (ViraFEST assay). CDR1 DFQATT and CDR2 SNEGSKA come from the germline V gene (reference sequence). V trimming: 6 bases; J trimming: 3 bases; junction bases outside the gene matches: 17. CDR3 length equals 16 residues.

This chain uses TRBV20-1 with TRBJ2-7, with TRBD1 identical over 7 bases. This clonotype was sampled from a human donor who had recovered from COVID-19. The sample consisted of CD4+ T cells from blood, cultured in vitro, taken about 7 months after SARS-CoV-2 vaccination. The CDR3 protein is CSATSWDSTGFYEQYF. In DNA form, the CDR3 reads TGCAGTGCCACTAGTTGGGACAGCACAGGCTTCTACGAGCAGTACTTC.